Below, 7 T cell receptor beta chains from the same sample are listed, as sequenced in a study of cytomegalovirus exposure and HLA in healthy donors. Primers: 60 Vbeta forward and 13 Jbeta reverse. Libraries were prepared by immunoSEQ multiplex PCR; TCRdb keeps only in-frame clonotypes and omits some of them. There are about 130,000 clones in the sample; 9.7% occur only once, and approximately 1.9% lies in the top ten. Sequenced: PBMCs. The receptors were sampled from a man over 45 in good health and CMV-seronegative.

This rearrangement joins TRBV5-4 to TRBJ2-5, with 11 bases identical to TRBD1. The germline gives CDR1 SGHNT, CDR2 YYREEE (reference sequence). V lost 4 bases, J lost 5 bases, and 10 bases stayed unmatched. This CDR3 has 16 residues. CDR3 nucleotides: TGTGCCAGCAGCCTCCCGGGACAGGGGGTTTTTGAGACCCAGTACTTC. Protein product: CASSLPGQGVFETQYF.

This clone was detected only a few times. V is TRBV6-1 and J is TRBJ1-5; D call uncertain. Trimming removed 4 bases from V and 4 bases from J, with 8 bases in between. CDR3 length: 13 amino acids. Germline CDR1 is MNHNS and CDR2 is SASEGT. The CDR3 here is CASSGGENQPQHF. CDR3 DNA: TGTGCCAGCAGTGGCGGCGAGAATCAGCCCCAGCATTTT.

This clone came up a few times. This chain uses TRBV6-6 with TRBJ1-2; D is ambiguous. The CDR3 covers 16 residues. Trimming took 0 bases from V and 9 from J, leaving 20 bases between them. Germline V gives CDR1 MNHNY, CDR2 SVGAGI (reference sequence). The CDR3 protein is CASSYSIQAGSGSYTF. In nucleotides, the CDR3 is TGTGCCAGCAGTTACTCGATTCAGGCGGGTTCGGGCAGCTACACCTTC.

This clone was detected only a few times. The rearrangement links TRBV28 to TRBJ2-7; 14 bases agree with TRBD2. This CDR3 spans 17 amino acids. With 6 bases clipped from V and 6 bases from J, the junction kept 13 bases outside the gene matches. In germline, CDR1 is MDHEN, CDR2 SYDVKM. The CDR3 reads CASRPPGLAGVLGEQYF. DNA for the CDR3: TGTGCCAGCAGACCGCCGGGACTAGCGGGAGTTCTCGGCGAGCAGTACTTC.

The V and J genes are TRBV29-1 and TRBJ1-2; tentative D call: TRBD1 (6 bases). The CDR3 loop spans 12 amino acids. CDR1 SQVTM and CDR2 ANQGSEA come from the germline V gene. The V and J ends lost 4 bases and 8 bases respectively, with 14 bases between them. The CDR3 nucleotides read TGCAGCGTTGGGACAGCCACCATGGGCTACACCTTC. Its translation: CSVGTATMGYTF.

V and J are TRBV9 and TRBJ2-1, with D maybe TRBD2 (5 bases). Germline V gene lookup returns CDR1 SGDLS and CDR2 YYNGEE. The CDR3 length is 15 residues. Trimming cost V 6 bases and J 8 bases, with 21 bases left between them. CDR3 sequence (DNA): TGTGCCAGCACACGAGGCGAAGCGAGGAGGCATGAGCAGTTCTTC. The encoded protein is CASTRGEARRHEQFF.

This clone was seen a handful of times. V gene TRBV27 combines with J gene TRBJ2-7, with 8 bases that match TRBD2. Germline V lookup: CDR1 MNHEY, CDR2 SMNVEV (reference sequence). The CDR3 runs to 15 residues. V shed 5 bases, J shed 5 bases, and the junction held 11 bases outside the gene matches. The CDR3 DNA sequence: TGTGCCAGCAGTACCTACAAGCGGGAGAACGACGAGCAGTACTTC. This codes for CASSTYKRENDEQYF.